This entry features one TCR beta chain sequence. The method was immunoSEQ multiplex PCR; TCRdb's version includes in-frame clones alone and lacks a portion of them. Among roughly 220,000 clones listed, 90% were seen once. This entry belongs to a study of blood T cell repertoires in COVID-19. Germline loops: CDR1 MNHEY, CDR2 SVGAGI. The CDR3 spans 15 residues. The V and J ends lost 7 bases and 8 bases, in that order; junction bases with no gene match: 13. Participants were aged about 18 to 90 years, lived in some 23 US areas, and enrolled virtually. The TCR originated in a man aged 25 to 45 who had been exposed to COVID-19. The V and J genes are TRBV6-5 and TRBJ1-4, with 7 bases aligning to TRBD1. The specimen sequenced was PBMCs or T cells enriched from blood (not recorded which). The CDR3 bases are TGTGCCAGCACCCACTTGCGGGCAGGGGGAGAAAAACTGTTTTTT. The encoded protein is CASTHLRAGGEKLFF.